These T cell receptor beta chains were read from a single sample in a study of T cell responses to AZD1222 COVID-19 vaccine. Some clones are missing from TCRdb's copy, which holds only in-frame ones; the method was immunoSEQ multiplex PCR. The table records just under 90,000 clones, approximately 89% of them present only once. Specimen: peripheral blood, collected 28 days after the second AZD1222 dose. Receptors originate from an adult who received the AZD1222 COVID-19 vaccine. The CDR3 runs from the conserved cysteine through the conserved F or W. A D gene is named only where the DNA matches it firmly. Clone size is stated in some rows and not others, as once, few, many or a class when expanded.

>-|TRBJ1-1|-|TRBV4-3
TGCGCCAGCAGCCATAACGCGGCAGCGTTTGAAGCTTTCTTT
CASSHNAAAFEAFF
>-|TRBJ2-1|-|TRBV7-8
TGTGCCAGCAGCTTAGACAGTTACAATGAGCAGTTCTTC
CASSLDSYNEQFF
>-|TRBJ1-6|-|TRBV6-2/TRBV6-3
TGTGCCAGCAGTTATCCAGGACCGGGGAATTCACCCCTCCACTTT
CASSYPGPGNSPLHF
>-|TRBJ2-1|-|TRBV9
TGTGCCAGCAGCTCCATGGGTGAGCAGTTCTTC
CASSSMGEQFF
>-|TRBJ2-2|-|TRBV7-2
TGTGCCAGCAGCTTAGGCAGGAACACCGGGGAGCTGTTTTTT
CASSLGRNTGELFF
>-|TRBJ1-2|-|TRBV15
TGTGCCACCAGCAGGAACGGCTATGGCTACACCTTC
CATSRNGYGYTF
>-|TRBJ1-1|-|TRBV14
TGTGCCAGCAGCCCCCCGGGTAGGGAAGGGGCATGGACTGAAGCTTTCTTT
CASSPPGREGAWTEAFF
>-|TRBJ1-1|-|TRBV24-1
TGTGCCACCCAGGGACGGGGTAACACTGAAGCTTTCTTT
CATQGRGNTEAFF
>once|TRBJ2-1|TRBD2|TRBV4-1
TGCGCCAGCAGCCAAGATCTTAGCGGGGGGGTTTACAATGAGCAGTTCTTC
CASSQDLSGGVYNEQFF
>-|TRBJ2-5|TRBD1|TRBV6-5
TGTGCCAGCAGCGAGAGGGACAGGGCGGAGACCCAGTACTTC
CASSERDRAETQYF
>-|TRBJ1-4|TRBD1|TRBV18
TGTGCCAGCTCACCACCGAACAGGGGTGCAACTAATGAAAAACTGTTTTTT
CASSPPNRGATNEKLFF
>-|TRBJ2-1|-|TRBV18
TGTGCCAGCTCACCACTCGAGGGTCTCTCCTACAATGAGCAGTTCTTC
CASSPLEGLSYNEQFF
>-|TRBJ1-2|-|TRBV11-2
TGTGCCAGCAGCTTATGGCCCGGGGGCGACGGTGGCTACACCTTC
CASSLWPGGDGGYTF
>-|TRBJ2-3|-|TRBV6-1
TGTGCCAGCAGTGATATAAGGGGTGATACGCAGTATTTT
CASSDIRGDTQYF
>once|TRBJ1-2|-|TRBV9
TGTGCCAGCAGCGTAGTTGGGAATTCTTTGGGCTACACCTTC
CASSVVGNSLGYTF
>-|TRBJ2-5|TRBD1|TRBV7-2
TGTGCCAGCAGCTCAGGACAGGGGGTGAAGACCCAGTACTTC
CASSSGQGVKTQYF
>-|TRBJ1-4|TRBD1|TRBV5-5
TGTGCCAGCAGCCCGGGACAGGGGGCCGGGGATGAAAAACTGTTTTTT
CASSPGQGAGDEKLFF
>few|TRBJ1-2|-|TRBV6-2/TRBV6-3
TGTGCCAGCAGTTACTCGCTACAGGCCAATGGCTACACCTTC
CASSYSLQANGYTF
>-|TRBJ1-1|-|TRBV7-6
TGTGCCAGCAGCTCCGAGGACGGCGAGAACACTGAAGCTTTCTTT
CASSSEDGENTEAFF
>-|TRBJ2-6|TRBD2|TRBV7-2
TGTGCCAGCAGCAAAAGGGTGCTAGCGGGGGACTCTGGGGCCAACGTCCTGACTTTC
CASSKRVLAGDSGANVLTF
>-|TRBJ2-5|-|TRBV7-3
TGTGCCAGCAGCTTCGTCTCTGAGGAGACCCAGTACTTC
CASSFVSEETQYF
>-|TRBJ1-6|-|TRBV30
TGTGCCTGGAGTCCCCCGTATGGTAATTCACCCCTCCACTTT
CAWSPPYGNSPLHF
>-|TRBJ1-2|-|TRBV7-9
TGTGCCAGCAGCTTAGGGAGAGCTAACTATGGCTACACCTTC
CASSLGRANYGYTF
>once|TRBJ1-5|TRBD1|TRBV29-1
TGCAGCGCCAGACAGGGTGGAGATCAGCCCCAGCATTTT
CSARQGGDQPQHF
>-|TRBJ1-2|-|TRBV10-3
TGTGCCATCAGTCGCGAGACTTATGGCTACACCTTC
CAISRETYGYTF
>-|TRBJ1-1|-|TRBV7-8
TGTGCCAGCAGTTTTCAGCGTGAAGCTTTCTTT
CASSFQREAFF
>-|TRBJ2-7|TRBD1|TRBV11-1
TGTGCCAGCAGCTTACGGGGATCGACAGGGGTCTACGAGCAGTACTTC
CASSLRGSTGVYEQYF
>-|TRBJ1-5|-|TRBV7-2
TGTGCCAGCAGCTTGTTGCGGGGCGAGCCCCAGCATTTT
CASSLLRGEPQHF
>-|TRBJ1-2|-|TRBV7-9
TGTGCCAGCAGCTTGAGTGCGGTAATCTATGGCTACACCTTC
CASSLSAVIYGYTF
>-|TRBJ2-5|-|TRBV18
TGTGCCAGCTCAGGGTATCAGGACAACCAAGAGACCCAGTACTTC
CASSGYQDNQETQYF
>-|TRBJ1-3|-|TRBV2
TGTGCCAGCCGCCAGAGAGTACCAGGAAACACCATATATTTT
CASRQRVPGNTIYF
>-|TRBJ2-5|-|TRBV5-4
TGTGCCAGCAGCTTGTGGGGGTCCCAAGAGACCCAGTACTTC
CASSLWGSQETQYF